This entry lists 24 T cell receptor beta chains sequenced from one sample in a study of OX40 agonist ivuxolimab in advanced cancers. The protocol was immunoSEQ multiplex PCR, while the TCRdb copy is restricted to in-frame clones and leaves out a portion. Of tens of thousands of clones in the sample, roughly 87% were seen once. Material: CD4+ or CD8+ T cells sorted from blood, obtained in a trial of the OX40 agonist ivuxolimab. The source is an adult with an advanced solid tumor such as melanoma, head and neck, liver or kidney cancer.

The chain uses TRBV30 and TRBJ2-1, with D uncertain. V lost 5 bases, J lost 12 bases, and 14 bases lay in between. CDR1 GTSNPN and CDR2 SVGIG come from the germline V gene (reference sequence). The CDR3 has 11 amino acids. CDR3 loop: CAWARAPRQFF. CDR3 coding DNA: TGTGCCTGGGCACGGGCTCCGCGGCAGTTCTTC.

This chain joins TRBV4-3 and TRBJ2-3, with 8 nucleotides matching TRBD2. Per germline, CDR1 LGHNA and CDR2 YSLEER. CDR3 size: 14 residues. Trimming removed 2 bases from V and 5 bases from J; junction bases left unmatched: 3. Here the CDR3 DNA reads TGCGCCAGCAGCCAAAGACTAGCGCAAGATACGCAGTATTTT. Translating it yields CASSQRLAQDTQYF.

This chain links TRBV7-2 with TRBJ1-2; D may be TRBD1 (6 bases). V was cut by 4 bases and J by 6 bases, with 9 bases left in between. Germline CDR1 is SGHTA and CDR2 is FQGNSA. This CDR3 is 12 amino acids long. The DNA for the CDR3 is TGTGCCAGCAGCTCCGCAGGGGATGGCTACACCTTC. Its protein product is CASSSAGDGYTF.

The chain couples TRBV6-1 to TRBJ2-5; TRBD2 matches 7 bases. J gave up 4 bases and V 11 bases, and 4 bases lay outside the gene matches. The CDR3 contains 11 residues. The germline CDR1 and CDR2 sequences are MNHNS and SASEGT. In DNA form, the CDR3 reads TGTGCCTCCTCGGGGGGAGAGACCCAGTACTTC. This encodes CASSGGETQYF.

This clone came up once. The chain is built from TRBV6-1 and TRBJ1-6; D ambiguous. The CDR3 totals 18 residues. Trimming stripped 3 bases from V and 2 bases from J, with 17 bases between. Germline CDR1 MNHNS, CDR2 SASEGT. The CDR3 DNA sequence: TGTGCCAGCAGTGAGACACCTCATAGTAACACCTATAATTCACCCCTCCACTTT. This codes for CASSETPHSNTYNSPLHF.

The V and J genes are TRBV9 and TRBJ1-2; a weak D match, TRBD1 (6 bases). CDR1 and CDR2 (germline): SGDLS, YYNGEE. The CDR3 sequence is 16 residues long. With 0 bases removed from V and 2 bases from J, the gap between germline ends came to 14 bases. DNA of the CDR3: TGTGCCAGCAGCGTAGGACCAACCACAGGGAACTATGGCTACACCTTC. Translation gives CASSVGPTTGNYGYTF.

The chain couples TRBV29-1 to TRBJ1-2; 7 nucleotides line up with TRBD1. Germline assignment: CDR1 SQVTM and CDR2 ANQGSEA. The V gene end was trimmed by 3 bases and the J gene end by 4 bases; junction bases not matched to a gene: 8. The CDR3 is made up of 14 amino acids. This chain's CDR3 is CSVDLGQSGYGYTF. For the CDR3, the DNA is TGCAGCGTTGACTTGGGACAGTCCGGCTATGGCTACACCTTC.

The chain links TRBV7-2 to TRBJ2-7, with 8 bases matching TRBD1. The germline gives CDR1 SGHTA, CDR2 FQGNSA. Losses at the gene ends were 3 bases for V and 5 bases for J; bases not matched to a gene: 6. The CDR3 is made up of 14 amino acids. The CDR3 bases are TGTGCCAGCAGCTTGCGTCGACAGGGGAACGAGCAGTACTTC. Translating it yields CASSLRRQGNEQYF.

CDR3 coding DNA: TGCGCCAGCAGCTTGGCCCAGGGATTTAGCACAGATACGCAGTATTTT. Translated, it gives CASSLAQGFSTDTQYF. The rearrangement joins TRBV5-1 to TRBJ2-3; tentative D call: TRBD1 (5 bases). Germline lookup yields CDR1 SGHRS and CDR2 YFSETQ. The CDR3 contains 16 residues. V was clipped by 0 bases and J by 0 bases, with 11 bases between them.

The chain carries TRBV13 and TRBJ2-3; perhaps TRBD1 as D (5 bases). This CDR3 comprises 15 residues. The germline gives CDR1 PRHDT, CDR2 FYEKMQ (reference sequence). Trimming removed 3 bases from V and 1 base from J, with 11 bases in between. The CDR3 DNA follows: TGTGCCAGCAGCTTCGGAGCAGGGCGCACAGATACGCAGTATTTT. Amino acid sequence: CASSFGAGRTDTQYF.

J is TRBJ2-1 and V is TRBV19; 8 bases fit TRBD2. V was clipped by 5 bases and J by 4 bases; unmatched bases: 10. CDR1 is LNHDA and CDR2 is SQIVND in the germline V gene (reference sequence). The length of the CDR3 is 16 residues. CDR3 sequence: CASSQKREISYNEQFF. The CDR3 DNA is TGTGCCAGTAGTCAAAAGCGGGAGATATCTTACAATGAGCAGTTCTTC.

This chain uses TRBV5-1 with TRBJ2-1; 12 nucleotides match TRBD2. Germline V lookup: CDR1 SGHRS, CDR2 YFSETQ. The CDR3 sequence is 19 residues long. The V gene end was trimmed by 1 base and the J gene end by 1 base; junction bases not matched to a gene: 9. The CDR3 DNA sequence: TGCGCCAGCAGCTTGCCTAGCGGGGGGGCTCTCTTTTCCTACAATGAGCAGTTCTTC. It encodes CASSLPSGGALFSYNEQFF. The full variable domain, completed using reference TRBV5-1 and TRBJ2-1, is KAGVTQTPRYLIKTRGQQVTLSCSPISGHRSVSWYQQTPGQGLQFLFEYFSETQRNKGNFPGRFSGRQFSNSRSEMNVSTLELGDSALYLCASSLPSGGALFSYNEQFFGPGTRLTVL.

CDR3 protein: CASSQTGTPSTDTQYF. For the CDR3, the DNA is TGCGCCAGCAGCCAAACCGGGACTCCGAGCACAGATACGCAGTATTTT. The chain recombines TRBV4-1 with TRBJ2-3; maybe TRBD2 (6 bases). Per the germline V gene, CDR1 is MGHRA and CDR2 is YSYEKL. This CDR3 is 16 amino acids long. The V end lost 2 bases, the J end lost 0 bases, and 12 bases lay between the germline ends.

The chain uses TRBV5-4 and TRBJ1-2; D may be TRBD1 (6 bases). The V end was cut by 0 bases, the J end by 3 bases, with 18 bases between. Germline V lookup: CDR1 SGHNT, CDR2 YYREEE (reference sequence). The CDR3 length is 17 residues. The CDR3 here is CASSLVGSRTGHYGYTF. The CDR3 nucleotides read TGTGCCAGCAGCTTGGTAGGGTCCCGAACAGGGCACTATGGCTACACCTTC.

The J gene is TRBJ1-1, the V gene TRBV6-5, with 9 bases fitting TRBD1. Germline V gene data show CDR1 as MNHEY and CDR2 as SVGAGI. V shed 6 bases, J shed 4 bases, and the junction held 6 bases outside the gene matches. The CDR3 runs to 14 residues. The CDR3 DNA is TGTGCCAGCAGGGGACAGGGAGGGGGCACTGAAGCTTTCTTT. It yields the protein CASRGQGGGTEAFF.

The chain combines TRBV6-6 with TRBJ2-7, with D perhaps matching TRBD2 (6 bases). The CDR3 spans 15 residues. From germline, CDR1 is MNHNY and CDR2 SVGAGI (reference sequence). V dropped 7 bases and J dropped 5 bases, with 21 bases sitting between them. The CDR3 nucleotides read TGTGCCAGCACCGGAGGGGACCCAAAACGCAACGAGCAGTACTTC. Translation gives CASTGGDPKRNEQYF.

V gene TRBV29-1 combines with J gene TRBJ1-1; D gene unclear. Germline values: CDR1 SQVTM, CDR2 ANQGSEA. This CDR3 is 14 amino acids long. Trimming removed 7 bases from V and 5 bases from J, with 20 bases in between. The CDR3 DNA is TGCAGCGCTAGAATGACCCTAACGGCTACTGAAGCTTTCTTT. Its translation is CSARMTLTATEAFF.

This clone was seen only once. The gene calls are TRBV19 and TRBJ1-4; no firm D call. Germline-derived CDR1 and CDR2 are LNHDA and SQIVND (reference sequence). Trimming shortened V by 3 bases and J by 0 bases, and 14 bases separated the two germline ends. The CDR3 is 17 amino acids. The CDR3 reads CASSINTDAATNEKLFF. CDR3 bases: TGTGCCAGTAGTATCAACACGGACGCGGCAACTAATGAAAAACTGTTTTTT.

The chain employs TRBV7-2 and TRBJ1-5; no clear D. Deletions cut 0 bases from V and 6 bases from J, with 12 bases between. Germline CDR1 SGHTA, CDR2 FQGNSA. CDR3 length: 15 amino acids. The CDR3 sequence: CASSLARISGQPQHF. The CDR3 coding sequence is TGTGCCAGCAGCTTAGCCCGCATATCTGGTCAGCCCCAGCATTTT. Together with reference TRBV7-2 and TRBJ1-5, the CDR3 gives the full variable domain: GAGVSQSPSNKVTEKGKDVELRCDPISGHTALYWYRQSLGQGLEFLIYFQGNSAPDKSGLPSDRFSAERTGGSVSTLTIQRTQQEDSAVYLCASSLARISGQPQHFGDGTRLSIL.

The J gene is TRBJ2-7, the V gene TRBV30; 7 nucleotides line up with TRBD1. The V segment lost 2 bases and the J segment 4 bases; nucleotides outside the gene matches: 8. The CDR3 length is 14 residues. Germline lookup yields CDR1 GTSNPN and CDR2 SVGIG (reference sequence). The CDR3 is CAWSYRGPPYEQYF. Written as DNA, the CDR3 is TGTGCCTGGAGTTATAGGGGGCCCCCGTACGAGCAGTACTTC.

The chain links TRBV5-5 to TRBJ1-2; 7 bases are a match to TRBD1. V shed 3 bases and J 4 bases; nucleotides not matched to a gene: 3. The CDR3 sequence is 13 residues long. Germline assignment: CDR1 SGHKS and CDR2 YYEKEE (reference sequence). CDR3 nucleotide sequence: TGTGCCAGCAGCTGGGACAGCGTCTATGGCTACACCTTC. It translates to CASSWDSVYGYTF.

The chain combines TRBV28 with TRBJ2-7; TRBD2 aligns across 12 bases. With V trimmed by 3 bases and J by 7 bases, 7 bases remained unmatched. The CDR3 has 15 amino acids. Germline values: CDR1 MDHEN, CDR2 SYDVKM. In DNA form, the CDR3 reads TGTGCCAGCAGTTTGCGACTAGCGGGAGTGGAAGAGCAGTACTTC. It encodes CASSLRLAGVEEQYF.

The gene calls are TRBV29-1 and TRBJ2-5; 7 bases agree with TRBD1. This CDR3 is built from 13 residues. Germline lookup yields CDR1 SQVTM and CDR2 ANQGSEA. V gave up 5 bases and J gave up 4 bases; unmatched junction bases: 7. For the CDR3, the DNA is TGCAGCGTTCACCGGGACAGCCGAGAGACCCAGTACTTC. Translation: CSVHRDSRETQYF.

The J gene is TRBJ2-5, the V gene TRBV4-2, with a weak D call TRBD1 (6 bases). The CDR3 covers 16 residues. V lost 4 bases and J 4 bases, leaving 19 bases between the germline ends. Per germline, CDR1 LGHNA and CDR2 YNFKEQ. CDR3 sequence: CASSREAFGGGETQYF. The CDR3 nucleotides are TGTGCCAGCAGCCGAGAGGCTTTTGGGGGCGGAGAGACCCAGTACTTC.